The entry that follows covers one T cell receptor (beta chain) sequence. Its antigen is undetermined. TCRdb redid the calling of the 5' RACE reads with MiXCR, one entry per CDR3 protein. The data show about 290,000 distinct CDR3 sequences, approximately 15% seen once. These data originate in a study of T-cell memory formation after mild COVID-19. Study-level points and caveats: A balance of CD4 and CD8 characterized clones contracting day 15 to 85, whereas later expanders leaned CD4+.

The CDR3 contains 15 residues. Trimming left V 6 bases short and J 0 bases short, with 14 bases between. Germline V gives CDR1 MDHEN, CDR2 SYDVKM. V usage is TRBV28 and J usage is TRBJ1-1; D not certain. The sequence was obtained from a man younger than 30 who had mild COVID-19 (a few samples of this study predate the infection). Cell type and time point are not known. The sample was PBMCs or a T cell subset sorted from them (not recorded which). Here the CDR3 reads CASSLPMAVNTEAFF. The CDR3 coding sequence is TGTGCCAGCAGCCTACCAATGGCGGTGAACACTGAAGCTTTCTTT. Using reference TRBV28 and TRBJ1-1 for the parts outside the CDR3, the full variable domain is DVKVTQSSRYLVKRTGEKVFLECVQDMDHENMFWYRQDPGLGLRLIYFSYDVKMKEKGDIPEGYSVSREKKERFSLILESASTNQTSMYLCASSLPMAVNTEAFFGQGTRLTVV.